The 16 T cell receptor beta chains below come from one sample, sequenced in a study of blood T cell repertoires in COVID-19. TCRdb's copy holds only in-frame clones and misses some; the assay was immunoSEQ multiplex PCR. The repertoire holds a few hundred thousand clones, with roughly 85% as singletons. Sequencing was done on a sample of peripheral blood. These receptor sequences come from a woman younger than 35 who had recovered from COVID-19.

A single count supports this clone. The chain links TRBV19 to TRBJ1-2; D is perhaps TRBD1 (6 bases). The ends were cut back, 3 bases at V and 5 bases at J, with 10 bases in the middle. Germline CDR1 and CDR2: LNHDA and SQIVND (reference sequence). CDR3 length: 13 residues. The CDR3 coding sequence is TGTGCCAGTAGTATTGGGACATCTTATGGCTACACCTTC. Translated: CASSIGTSYGYTF.

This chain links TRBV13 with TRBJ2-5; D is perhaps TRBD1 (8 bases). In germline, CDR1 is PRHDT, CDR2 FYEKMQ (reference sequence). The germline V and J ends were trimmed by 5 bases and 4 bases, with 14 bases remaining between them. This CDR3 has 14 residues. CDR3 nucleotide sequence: TGTGCCAGCAGCCCGTACAGGGGGGGAGAGACCCAGTACTTC. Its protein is CASSPYRGGETQYF.

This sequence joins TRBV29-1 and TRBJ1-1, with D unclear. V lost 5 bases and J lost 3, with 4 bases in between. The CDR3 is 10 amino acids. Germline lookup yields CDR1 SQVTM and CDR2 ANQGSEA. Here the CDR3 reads CSVLHTEAFF. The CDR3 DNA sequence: TGCAGCGTTCTTCACACTGAAGCTTTCTTT.

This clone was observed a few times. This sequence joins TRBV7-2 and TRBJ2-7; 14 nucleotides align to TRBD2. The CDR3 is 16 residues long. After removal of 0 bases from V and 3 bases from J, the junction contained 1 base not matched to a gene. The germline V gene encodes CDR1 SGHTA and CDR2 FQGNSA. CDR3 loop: CASSLAGTSGSYEQYF. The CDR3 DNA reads TGTGCCAGCAGCTTAGCGGGGACTAGCGGGAGCTACGAGCAGTACTTC.

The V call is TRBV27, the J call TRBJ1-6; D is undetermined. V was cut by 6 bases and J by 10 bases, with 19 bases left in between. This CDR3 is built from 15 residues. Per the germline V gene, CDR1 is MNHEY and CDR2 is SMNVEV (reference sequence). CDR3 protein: CASSAWVVSGSPLHF. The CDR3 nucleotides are TGTGCCAGCAGCGCCTGGGTAGTTTCGGGATCACCCCTCCACTTT.

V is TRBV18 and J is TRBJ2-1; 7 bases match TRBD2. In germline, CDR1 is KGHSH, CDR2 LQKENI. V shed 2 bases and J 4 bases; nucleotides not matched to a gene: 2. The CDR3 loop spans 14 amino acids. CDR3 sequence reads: CASSPAGVYNEQFF. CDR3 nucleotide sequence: TGTGCCAGCTCACCAGCGGGAGTGTACAATGAGCAGTTCTTC.

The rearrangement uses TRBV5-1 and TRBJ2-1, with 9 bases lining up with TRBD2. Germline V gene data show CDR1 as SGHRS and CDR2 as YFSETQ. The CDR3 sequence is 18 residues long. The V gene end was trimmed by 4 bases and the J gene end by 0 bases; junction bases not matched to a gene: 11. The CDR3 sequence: CASSPTSGLIFSYNEQFF. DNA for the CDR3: TGCGCCAGCAGCCCGACTAGCGGATTGATTTTCTCCTACAATGAGCAGTTCTTC. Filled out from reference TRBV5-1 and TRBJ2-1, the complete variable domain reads KAGVTQTPRYLIKTRGQQVTLSCSPISGHRSVSWYQQTPGQGLQFLFEYFSETQRNKGNFPGRFSGRQFSNSRSEMNVSTLELGDSALYLCASSPTSGLIFSYNEQFFGPGTRLTVL.

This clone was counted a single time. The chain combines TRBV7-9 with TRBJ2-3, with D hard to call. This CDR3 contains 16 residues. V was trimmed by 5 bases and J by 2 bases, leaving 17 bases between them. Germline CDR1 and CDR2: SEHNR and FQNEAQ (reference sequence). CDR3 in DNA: TGTGCCAGCAGCCTAGGAGTGAGGAGTCCCACAGATACGCAGTATTTT. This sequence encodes CASSLGVRSPTDTQYF.

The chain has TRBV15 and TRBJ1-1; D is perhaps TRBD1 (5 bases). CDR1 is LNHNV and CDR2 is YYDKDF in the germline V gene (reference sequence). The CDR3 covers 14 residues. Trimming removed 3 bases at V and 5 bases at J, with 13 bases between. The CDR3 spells CATSRGRLMTEAFF. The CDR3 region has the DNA TGTGCCACCAGCAGGGGGCGGTTAATGACTGAAGCTTTCTTT.

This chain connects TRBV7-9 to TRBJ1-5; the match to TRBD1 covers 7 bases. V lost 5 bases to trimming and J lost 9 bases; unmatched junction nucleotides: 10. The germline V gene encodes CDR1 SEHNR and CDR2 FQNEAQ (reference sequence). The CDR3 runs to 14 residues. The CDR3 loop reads CASSRGQALGPQHF. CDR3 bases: TGTGCCAGCAGCCGAGGACAGGCGTTAGGGCCCCAGCATTTT.

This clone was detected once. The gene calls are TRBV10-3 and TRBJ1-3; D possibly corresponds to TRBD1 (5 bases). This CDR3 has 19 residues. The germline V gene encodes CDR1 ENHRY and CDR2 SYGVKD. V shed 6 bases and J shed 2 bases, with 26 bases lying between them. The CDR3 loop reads CAISRLPGVREDTGNTIYF. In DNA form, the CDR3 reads TGTGCCATCAGCCGCCTTCCGGGCGTCCGGGAGGACACTGGAAACACCATATATTTT.

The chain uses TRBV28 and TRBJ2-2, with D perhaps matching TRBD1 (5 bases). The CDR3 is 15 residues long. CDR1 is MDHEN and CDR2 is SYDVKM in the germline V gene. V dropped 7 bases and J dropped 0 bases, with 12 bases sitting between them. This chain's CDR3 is CASIGGASNTGELFF. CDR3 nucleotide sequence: TGTGCCAGCATCGGTGGGGCATCGAACACCGGGGAGCTGTTTTTT.

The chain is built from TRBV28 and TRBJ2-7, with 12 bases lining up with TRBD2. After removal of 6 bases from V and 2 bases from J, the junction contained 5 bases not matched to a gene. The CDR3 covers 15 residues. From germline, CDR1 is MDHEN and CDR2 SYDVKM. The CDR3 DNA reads TGTGCCAGCAGCCTGACTAGCGGGAGAACCTACGAGCAGTACTTC. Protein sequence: CASSLTSGRTYEQYF.

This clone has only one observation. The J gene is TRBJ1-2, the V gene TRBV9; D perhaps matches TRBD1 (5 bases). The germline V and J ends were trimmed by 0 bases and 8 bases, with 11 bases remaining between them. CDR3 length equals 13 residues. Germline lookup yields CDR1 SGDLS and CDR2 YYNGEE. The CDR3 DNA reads TGTGCCAGCAGCGTAGCCCAGGGTGGCGGCTACACCTTC. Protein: CASSVAQGGGYTF.

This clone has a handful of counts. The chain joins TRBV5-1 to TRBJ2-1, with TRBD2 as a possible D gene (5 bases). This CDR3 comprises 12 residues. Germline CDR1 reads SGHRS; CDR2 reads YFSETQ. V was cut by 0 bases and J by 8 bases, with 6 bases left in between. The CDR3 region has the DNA TGCGCCAGCAGCTTGGTCGGGGATGAGCAGTTCTTC. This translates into CASSLVGDEQFF.

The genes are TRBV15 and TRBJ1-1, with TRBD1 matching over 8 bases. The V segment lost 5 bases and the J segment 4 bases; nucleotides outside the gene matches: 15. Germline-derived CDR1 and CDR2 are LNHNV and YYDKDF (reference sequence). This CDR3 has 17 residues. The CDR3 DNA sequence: TGTGCCACCAGCCGAGGTCCCCAGGGGGCGTTGACCACTGAAGCTTTCTTT. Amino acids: CATSRGPQGALTTEAFF.